This passage covers 17 T cell receptor beta chains from one sample sequenced in a study of graft-versus-host responses after intestinal transplantation. What these receptors recognize is not known. Sequencing used immunoSEQ multiplex PCR; TCRdb keeps in-frame clones, though not all of them. The repertoire holds around 110,000 clones, 90% seen once, with about 0.18% in the top ten. Here the sequenced sample was unstimulated CD4+ T cells sorted from spleen or lymph node cells, taken before intestinal transplant. The receptor set was obtained from a human donor who received an intestinal transplant.

The gene calls are TRBV4-1 and TRBJ1-4; 8 bases line up with TRBD1. The CDR3 contains 15 residues. Germline CDR1 and CDR2: MGHRA and YSYEKL. The ends lost 4 bases at V and 4 bases at J; junction bases unmatched: 5. The CDR3 nucleotides are TGCGCCAGCAGCCGCTCTGACAGGGGTAATGAAAAACTGTTTTTT. Translating gives CASSRSDRGNEKLFF.

The chain employs TRBV5-1 and TRBJ2-3, with TRBD2 matching over 8 bases. Trimming took 6 bases from V and 0 from J; bases not matched to a gene: 0. The CDR3 sequence is 13 residues long. The V gene's germline CDR1 is SGHRS and CDR2 YFSETQ. As DNA, the CDR3 is TGCGCCAGCACTAGCGGGAGCACAGATACGCAGTATTTT. Translation: CASTSGSTDTQYF.

V usage is TRBV6-5 and J usage is TRBJ1-5; the D gene is possibly TRBD1 (5 bases). Germline lookup yields CDR1 MNHEY and CDR2 SVGAGI. The V and J ends lost 2 bases and 2 bases respectively, with 10 bases between them. This CDR3 comprises 15 residues. CDR3 amino acids: CASSYDRKGNQPQHF. In DNA, the CDR3 is TGTGCCAGCAGTTACGACAGAAAGGGCAATCAGCCCCAGCATTTT.

The J gene is TRBJ2-2, the V gene TRBV10-1; D gene ambiguous. V lost 5 bases, J lost 7 bases, and 11 bases lay in between. Germline CDR1 reads WNHNN; CDR2 reads SYGVQD (reference sequence). The CDR3 spans 13 residues. The CDR3 DNA reads TGCGCCAGCAGTCGAGAGCCGGTCGGGGAGCTGTTTTTT. Amino acids: CASSREPVGELFF.

The rearrangement uses TRBV5-1 and TRBJ2-3, with 10 bases lining up with TRBD1. Germline loops: CDR1 SGHRS, CDR2 YFSETQ. This CDR3 spans 15 amino acids. V shed 5 bases, J shed 3 bases, and the junction held 6 bases outside the gene matches. The CDR3 region is CASSYGQGGTDTQYF. Here the CDR3 DNA reads TGCGCCAGCAGTTACGGACAGGGGGGGACAGATACGCAGTATTTT.

The chain combines TRBV6-5 with TRBJ1-2, with 11 bases identical to TRBD1. Trimming took 6 bases from V and 8 from J; bases not matched to a gene: 8. This CDR3 comprises 14 residues. From germline, CDR1 is MNHEY and CDR2 SVGAGI. CDR3 in DNA: TGTGCCAGCAGCCCGACGGACAGGGGGCCGGGCTACACCTTC. This sequence encodes CASSPTDRGPGYTF.

This clone was observed once. The gene calls are TRBV30 and TRBJ1-2; D is uncertain. The CDR3 extends over 12 amino acids. The V and J ends lost 4 bases and 8 bases respectively, with 14 bases between them. CDR1 GTSNPN and CDR2 SVGIG come from the germline V gene (reference sequence). The CDR3 region has the DNA TGTGCCTGGATGGACCGGGGATGGGGCTACACCTTC. Encoded protein: CAWMDRGWGYTF.

V and J are TRBV2 and TRBJ1-1; perhaps TRBD1 as D (5 bases). V was trimmed by 5 bases and J by 7 bases, leaving 11 bases between them. The CDR3 is made up of 12 amino acids. Germline CDR1 reads SNHLY; CDR2 reads FYNNEI. This CDR3 reads CASSSGGFEAFF. In nucleotides, the CDR3 is TGTGCCAGCAGTTCCGGGGGGTTTGAAGCTTTCTTT.

The gene calls are TRBV5-1 and TRBJ2-1, with 13 bases identical to TRBD2. The CDR3 covers 15 residues. Germline CDR1 reads SGHRS; CDR2 reads YFSETQ. V shed 3 bases and J 4 bases; nucleotides not matched to a gene: 1. CDR3 loop: CASSSTSGGYNEQFF. The CDR3 bases are TGCGCCAGCAGCTCGACTAGCGGGGGGTACAATGAGCAGTTCTTC.

This clone was counted a single time. V and J are TRBV4-1 and TRBJ2-1; TRBD2 aligns across 7 bases. This CDR3 region has 16 residues. The germline V gene has CDR1 MGHRA and CDR2 YSYEKL. After removal of 3 bases from V and 4 bases from J, the junction contained 9 bases not matched to a gene. The CDR3 nucleotides read TGCGCCAGCAGCCACGGCGGGGCTAGCGGTTACAATGAGCAGTTCTTC. Amino acid sequence: CASSHGGASGYNEQFF.

The chain employs TRBV7-3 and TRBJ1-1, with TRBD1 matching over 10 bases. This CDR3 has 15 residues. Looked up from germline, CDR1 is SGHTA and CDR2 is FQGTGA. Trimming at V came to 5 bases and at J to 1 base, leaving 4 bases not matched to a gene. CDR3 region: CASSPRQGANTEAFF. The CDR3 DNA is TGTGCCAGCAGCCCCCGACAGGGGGCGAACACTGAAGCTTTCTTT.

The V call is TRBV5-1, the J call TRBJ2-5, with TRBD2 matching 16 bases. The J call may be incorrect, as the DNA end agrees better with TRBJ2-7. The CDR3 length is 18 residues. In germline, CDR1 is SGHRS, CDR2 YFSETQ. The CDR3 bases are TGCGCCAGCAGCCGGGGGACTAGCGGGGGGGCGGGACTTCACGAGCAGTACTTC. Protein sequence: CASSRGTSGGAGLHEQYF.

This clone has only a few counts. This chain joins TRBV6-1 and TRBJ2-7, with TRBD1 matching 9 bases. The CDR3 is 15 residues long. CDR1 MNHNS and CDR2 SASEGT come from the germline V gene. The trim removed 4 bases at V and 2 bases at J, leaving 6 bases unmatched. This CDR3 reads CASSGWGTGTYEQYF. CDR3 DNA: TGTGCCAGCAGTGGATGGGGGACAGGGACCTACGAGCAGTACTTC.

The V and J genes are TRBV11-2 and TRBJ2-7; weak D call: TRBD1 (6 bases). This CDR3 has 14 amino acids. Germline V lookup: CDR1 SGHAT, CDR2 FQNNGV. V was pared by 5 bases and J by 0 bases, with 11 bases between. The DNA of the CDR3 is TGTGCCAGCAGCCTGGACAGCCCCTCCTACGAGCAGTACTTC. Protein sequence: CASSLDSPSYEQYF.

The chain carries TRBV11-2 and TRBJ2-5; 9 nucleotides match TRBD1. Germline V gene sequence: CDR1 SGHAT, CDR2 FQNNGV. V shed 2 bases and J 2 bases; nucleotides not matched to a gene: 9. CDR3 length equals 17 residues. CDR3 sequence: CASSLNPTGGSQETQYF. In nucleotides, the CDR3 is TGTGCCAGCAGCTTAAATCCGACAGGGGGTTCGCAAGAGACCCAGTACTTC.

This sequence joins TRBV5-4 and TRBJ2-1; 15 bases match TRBD2. The CDR3 contains 17 residues. Germline CDR1 reads SGHNT; CDR2 reads YYREEE (reference sequence). V lost 7 bases, J lost 6 bases, and 11 bases stayed unmatched. CDR3 loop: CASGLAGGPVRANEQFF. The CDR3, as DNA: TGTGCCAGCGGACTAGCGGGAGGGCCAGTTCGGGCCAATGAGCAGTTCTTC.

V and J are TRBV29-1 and TRBJ1-6; D unresolved. The germline CDR1 and CDR2 sequences are SQVTM and ANQGSEA. V was clipped by 4 bases and J by 9 bases, with 16 bases between them. The CDR3 contains 14 residues. This CDR3 is CSVVFGPRGSPLHF. The CDR3 nucleotides are TGCAGCGTTGTTTTTGGTCCCCGAGGTTCACCCCTCCACTTT.